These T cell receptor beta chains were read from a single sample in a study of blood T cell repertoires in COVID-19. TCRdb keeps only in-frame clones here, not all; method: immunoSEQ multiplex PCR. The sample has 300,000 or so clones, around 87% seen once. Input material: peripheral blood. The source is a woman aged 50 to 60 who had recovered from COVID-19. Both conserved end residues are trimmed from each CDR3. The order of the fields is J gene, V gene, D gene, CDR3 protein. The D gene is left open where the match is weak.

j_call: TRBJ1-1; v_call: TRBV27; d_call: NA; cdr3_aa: ASRIAQGGNTEAF
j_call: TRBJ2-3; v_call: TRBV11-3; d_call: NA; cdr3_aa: ASSSGQSTDTQY
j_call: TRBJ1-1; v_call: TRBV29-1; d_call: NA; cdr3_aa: SVGQPRPMNTEAF
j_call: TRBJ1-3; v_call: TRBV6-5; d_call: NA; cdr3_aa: ASRFLFDSGNTIY
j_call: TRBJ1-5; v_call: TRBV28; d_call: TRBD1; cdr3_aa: ASSFSGTGFYGQPQH
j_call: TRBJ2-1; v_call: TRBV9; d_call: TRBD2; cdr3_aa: ASSVGAGGNLYNEQF
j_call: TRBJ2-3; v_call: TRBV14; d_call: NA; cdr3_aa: ASSPPRRGPDSNTQY
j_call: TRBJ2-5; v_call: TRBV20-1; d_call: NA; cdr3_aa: SGYLQETQY
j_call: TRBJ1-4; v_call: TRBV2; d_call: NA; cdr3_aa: ASSDRDKGTNEKLF
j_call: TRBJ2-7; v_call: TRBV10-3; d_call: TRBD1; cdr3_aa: AISPGQGSYEQY
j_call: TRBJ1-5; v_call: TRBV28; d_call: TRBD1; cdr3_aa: ASSTGAHQPQH
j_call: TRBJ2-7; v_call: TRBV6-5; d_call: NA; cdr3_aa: ASSYSQTDYEQY
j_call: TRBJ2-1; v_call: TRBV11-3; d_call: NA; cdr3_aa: ASSWGRANEQF
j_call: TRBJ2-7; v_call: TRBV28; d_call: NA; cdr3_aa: ASSSADFLSYEQY
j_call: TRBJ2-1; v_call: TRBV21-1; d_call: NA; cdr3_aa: ASTGLAVRNEQF
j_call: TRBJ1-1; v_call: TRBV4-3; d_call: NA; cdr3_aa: ASSQAGSEAF
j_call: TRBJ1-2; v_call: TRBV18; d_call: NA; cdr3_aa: ASSPTAEGYT
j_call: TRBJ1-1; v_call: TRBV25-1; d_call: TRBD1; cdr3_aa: ASSLQGSTEAF
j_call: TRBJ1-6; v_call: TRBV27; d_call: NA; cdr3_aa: ASWGGHSPLH
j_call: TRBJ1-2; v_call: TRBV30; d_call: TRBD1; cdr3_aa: AWSVWSGGGYGYT
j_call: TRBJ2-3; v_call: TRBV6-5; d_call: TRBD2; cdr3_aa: ASWTSGSTDTQY
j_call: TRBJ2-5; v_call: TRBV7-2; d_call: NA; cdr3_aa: ASSSLPRLLWETQY
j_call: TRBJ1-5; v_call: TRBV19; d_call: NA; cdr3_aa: ASSTTVGNQPQH
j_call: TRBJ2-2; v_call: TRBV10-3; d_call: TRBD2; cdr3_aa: AITAREGLGTGELF
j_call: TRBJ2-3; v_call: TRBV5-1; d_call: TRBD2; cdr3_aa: ASSSSGGPRNTQY
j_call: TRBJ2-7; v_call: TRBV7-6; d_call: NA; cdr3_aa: ASSLGVSGLDEQY
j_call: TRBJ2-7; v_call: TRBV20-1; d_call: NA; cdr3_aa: SASEGDYEQY
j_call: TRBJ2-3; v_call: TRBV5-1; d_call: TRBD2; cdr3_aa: ASSGILAADTDTQY
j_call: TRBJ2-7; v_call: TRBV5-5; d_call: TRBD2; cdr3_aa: ASSTGTSGFEQY
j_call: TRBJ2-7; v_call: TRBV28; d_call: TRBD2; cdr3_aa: ASSSIAGGNYEQY
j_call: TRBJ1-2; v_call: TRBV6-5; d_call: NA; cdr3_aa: ASSSYYGYT
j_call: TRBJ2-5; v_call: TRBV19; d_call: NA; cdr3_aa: ASSSGYFQETQY
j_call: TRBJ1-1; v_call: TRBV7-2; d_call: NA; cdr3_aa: ASSSQSGGTEAF
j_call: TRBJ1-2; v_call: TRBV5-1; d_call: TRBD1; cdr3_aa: ASGSDRGHYGYT
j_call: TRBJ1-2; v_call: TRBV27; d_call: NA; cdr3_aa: ASSLSWGQKGGYT
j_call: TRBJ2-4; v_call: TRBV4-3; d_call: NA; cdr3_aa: ASSFSTGSAKNIQY
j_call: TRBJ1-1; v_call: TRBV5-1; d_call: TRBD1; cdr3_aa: ASQQGTVDTEAF
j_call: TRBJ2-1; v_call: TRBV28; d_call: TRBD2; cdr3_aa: ASSLPPYATSGGAHEQF
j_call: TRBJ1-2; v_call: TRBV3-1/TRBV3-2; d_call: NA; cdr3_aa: ASSQDLGAGYT
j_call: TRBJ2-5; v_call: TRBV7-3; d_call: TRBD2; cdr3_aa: ASSWASGTIETQY
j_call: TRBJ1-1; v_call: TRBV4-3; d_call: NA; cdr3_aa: ASSPPGRNTEAF
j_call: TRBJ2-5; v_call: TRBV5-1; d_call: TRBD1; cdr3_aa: ASSLGGQERETQY
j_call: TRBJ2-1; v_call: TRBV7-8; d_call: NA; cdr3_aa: ASSLATRSNEQF
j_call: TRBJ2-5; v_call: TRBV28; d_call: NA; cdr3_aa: ASSQTGEGKTQY
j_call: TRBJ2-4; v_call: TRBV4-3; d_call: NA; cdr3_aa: ASSQDIGGISKNIQY
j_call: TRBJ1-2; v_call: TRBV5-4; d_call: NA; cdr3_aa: ASSLDSYYGYT
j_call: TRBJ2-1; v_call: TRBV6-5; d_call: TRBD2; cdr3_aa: ASSYSGGGSNEQF
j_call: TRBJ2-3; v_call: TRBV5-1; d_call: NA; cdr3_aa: ASSRQERTDTQY
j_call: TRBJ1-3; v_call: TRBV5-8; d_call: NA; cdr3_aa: ASSLGHRGNTIY
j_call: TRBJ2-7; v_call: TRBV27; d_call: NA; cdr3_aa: ASSLSGGAHEQY
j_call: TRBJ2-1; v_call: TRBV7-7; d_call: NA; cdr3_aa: ASSLGTPGQGYNEQF
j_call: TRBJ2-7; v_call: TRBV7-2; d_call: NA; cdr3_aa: ASSPAYEQY
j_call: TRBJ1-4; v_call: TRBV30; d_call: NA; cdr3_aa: AWSVWGGLELF
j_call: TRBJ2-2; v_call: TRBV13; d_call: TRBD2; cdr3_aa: ASSLYFSGESTGELF
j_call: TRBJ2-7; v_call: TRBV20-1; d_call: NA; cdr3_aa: SASVPGLPLEQY
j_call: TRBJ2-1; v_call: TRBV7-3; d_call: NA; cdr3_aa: ASSLGLYNEQF